The 9 T cell receptor beta chains presented below share a single source sample, sequenced in a study of cytomegalovirus exposure and HLA in healthy donors. With 60 Vbeta and 13 Jbeta primers, the PCR was carried out. Measured with immunoSEQ multiplex PCR; TCRdb has only the in-frame clones, and not every one. The table lists some 150,000 clones, roughly 72% of them singletons. What was sequenced was PBMCs. All receptors come from a woman in her thirties in good health and CMV-seropositive.

The V and J genes are TRBV4-3 and TRBJ2-2; no clear D. Per germline, CDR1 LGHNA and CDR2 YSLEER. Trimming left V 0 bases short and J 6 bases short, with 11 bases between. CDR3 length equals 15 residues. DNA of the CDR3: TGCGCCAGCAGCCAAGACCGTAGAAGCTCCGGGGAGCTGTTTTTT. Its translation is CASSQDRRSSGELFF.

This sequence joins TRBV4-1 and TRBJ1-1; D gene uncertain. V lost 5 bases, J lost 2 bases, and 12 bases lay in between. Germline V gene data show CDR1 as MGHRA and CDR2 as YSYEKL. This CDR3 is 14 amino acids long. CDR3 DNA sequence: TGCGCCAGCAGCTATGACACTGGAAACACTGAAGCTTTCTTT. Protein product: CASSYDTGNTEAFF.

V usage is TRBV7-7 and J usage is TRBJ2-5, with D tentatively TRBD1 (5 bases). The CDR3 length is 13 residues. Looked up from germline, CDR1 is SSHAT and CDR2 is FNYEAQ (reference sequence). V was clipped by 5 bases and J by 7 bases, with 14 bases between them. CDR3 sequence reads: CASSQATQGTQYF. Written as DNA, the CDR3 is TGTGCCAGCAGCCAGGCGACCCAGGGGACCCAGTACTTC.

This clone was seen a handful of times. V usage is TRBV30 and J usage is TRBJ1-3; D ambiguous. The germline CDR1 and CDR2 sequences are GTSNPN and SVGIG (reference sequence). V shed 3 bases and J shed 0 bases, with 9 bases lying between them. This CDR3 has 14 residues. CDR3 region: CAWRGDFSGNTIYF. CDR3 sequence (DNA): TGTGCCTGGAGGGGAGATTTCTCTGGAAACACCATATATTTT.

V gene TRBV5-6 combines with J gene TRBJ2-5; 12 nucleotides line up with TRBD2. The CDR3 totals 17 residues. Germline CDR1 and CDR2: SGHDT and YYEEEE. The trim removed 1 base at V and 9 bases at J, leaving 13 bases unmatched. CDR3 nucleotide sequence: TGTGCCAGCAGCTTGTGGACTAGCGGGACCGGGATAGGGGCCCAGTACTTC. This sequence encodes CASSLWTSGTGIGAQYF.

The V gene is TRBV9, the J gene TRBJ2-7, with 8 bases that match TRBD2. V shed 2 bases, J shed 4 bases, and the junction held 5 bases outside the gene matches. The CDR3 is 14 residues long. Germline V gene data show CDR1 as SGDLS and CDR2 as YYNGEE. The CDR3 nucleotides are TGTGCCAGCAGCGTGGGACTAGATCTTTACGAGCAGTACTTC. Encoded protein: CASSVGLDLYEQYF.

The sample holds a few counts of this clone. V and J are TRBV7-9 and TRBJ2-5, with TRBD2 as a possible D gene (6 bases). Trimming pared 5 bases from V and 3 bases from J, leaving 16 bases between. From germline, CDR1 is SEHNR and CDR2 FQNEAQ (reference sequence). The CDR3 has 15 residues. The CDR3 reads CASSPMGSGKETQYF. Written as DNA, the CDR3 is TGTGCCAGCAGCCCAATGGGTAGCGGAAAAGAGACCCAGTACTTC.

The chain links TRBV7-8 to TRBJ1-4; D unclear. Germline CDR1 SGHVS, CDR2 FQNEAQ. The CDR3 runs to 12 residues. V lost 5 bases and J 8 bases, leaving 9 bases between the germline ends. CDR3 sequence (DNA): TGTGCCAGCAGCGCTAATATGGAAAAACTGTTTTTT. It is translated as CASSANMEKLFF.

This chain joins TRBV7-6 and TRBJ1-1; 7 bases match TRBD1. The CDR3 spans 15 residues. With V trimmed by 4 bases and J by 1 base, 6 bases remained unmatched. Germline CDR1 reads SGHVS; CDR2 reads FNYEAQ. The CDR3 is CASSYLGTENTEAFF. The CDR3 DNA is TGTGCCAGCAGCTACCTCGGGACAGAGAACACTGAAGCTTTCTTT.